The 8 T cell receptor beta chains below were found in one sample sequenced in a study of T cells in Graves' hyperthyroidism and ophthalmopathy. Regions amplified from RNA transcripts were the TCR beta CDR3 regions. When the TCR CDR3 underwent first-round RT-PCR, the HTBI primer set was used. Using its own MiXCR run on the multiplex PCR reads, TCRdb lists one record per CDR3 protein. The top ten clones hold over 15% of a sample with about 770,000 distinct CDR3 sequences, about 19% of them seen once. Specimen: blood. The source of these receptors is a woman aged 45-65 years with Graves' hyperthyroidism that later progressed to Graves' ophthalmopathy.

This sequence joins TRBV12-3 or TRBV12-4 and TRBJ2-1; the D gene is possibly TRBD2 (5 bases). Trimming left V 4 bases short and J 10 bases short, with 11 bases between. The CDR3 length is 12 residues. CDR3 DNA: TGTGCCAGCAGTTCCCCCGAGGGAGAGCAGTTCTTC. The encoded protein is CASSSPEGEQFF.

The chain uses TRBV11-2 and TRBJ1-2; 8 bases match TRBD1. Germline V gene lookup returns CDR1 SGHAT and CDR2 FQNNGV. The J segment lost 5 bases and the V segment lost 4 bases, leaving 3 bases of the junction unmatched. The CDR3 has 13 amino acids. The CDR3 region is CASSSGQEYGYTF. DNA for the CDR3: TGTGCCAGCAGCTCGGGACAGGAATATGGCTACACCTTC.

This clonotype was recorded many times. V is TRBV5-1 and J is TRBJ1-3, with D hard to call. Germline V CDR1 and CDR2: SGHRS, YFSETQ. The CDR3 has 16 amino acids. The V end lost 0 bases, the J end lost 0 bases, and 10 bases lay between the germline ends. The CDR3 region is CASSLAVGYSGNTIYF. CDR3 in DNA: TGCGCCAGCAGCTTGGCGGTTGGTTACTCTGGAAACACCATATATTTT.

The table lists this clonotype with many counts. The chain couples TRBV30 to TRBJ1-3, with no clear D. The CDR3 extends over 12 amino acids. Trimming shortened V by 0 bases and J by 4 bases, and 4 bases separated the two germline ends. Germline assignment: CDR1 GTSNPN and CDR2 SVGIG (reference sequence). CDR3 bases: TGTGCCTGGAGTGTACTCGGAAACACCATATATTTT. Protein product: CAWSVLGNTIYF.

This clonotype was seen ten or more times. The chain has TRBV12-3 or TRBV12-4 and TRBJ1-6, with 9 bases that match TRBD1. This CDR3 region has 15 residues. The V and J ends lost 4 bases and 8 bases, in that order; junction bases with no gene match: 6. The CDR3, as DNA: TGTGCCAGCAGTTCCTTGGGGACAGGGTATTCACCCCTCCACTTT. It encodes CASSSLGTGYSPLHF.

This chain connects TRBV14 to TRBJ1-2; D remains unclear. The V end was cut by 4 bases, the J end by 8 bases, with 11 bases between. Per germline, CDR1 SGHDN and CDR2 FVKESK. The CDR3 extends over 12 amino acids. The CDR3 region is CASSRGVDGYTF. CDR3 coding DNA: TGTGCCAGCAGCCGAGGCGTCGACGGCTACACCTTC.

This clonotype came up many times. The CDR3 DNA reads TGTGCCAGCAGCTTATATTTGGTCAGCTCCTACGAGCAGTACTTC. Translation gives CASSLYLVSSYEQYF. The rearrangement joins TRBV7-2 to TRBJ2-7; D is undetermined. Germline loops: CDR1 SGHTA, CDR2 FQGNSA. CDR3 length equals 15 residues. Trimming pared 2 bases from V and 0 bases from J, leaving 11 bases between. Full variable domain (outside the CDR3, taken from reference TRBV7-2 and TRBJ2-7): GAGVSQSPSNKVTEKGKDVELRCDPISGHTALYWYRQSLGQGLEFLIYFQGNSAPDKSGLPSDRFSAERTGGSVSTLTIQRTQQEDSAVYLCASSLYLVSSYEQYFGPGTRLTVT.

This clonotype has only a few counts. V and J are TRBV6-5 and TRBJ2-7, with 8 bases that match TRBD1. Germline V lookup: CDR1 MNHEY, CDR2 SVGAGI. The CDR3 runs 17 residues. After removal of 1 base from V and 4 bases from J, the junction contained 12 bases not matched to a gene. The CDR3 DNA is TGTGCCAGCAGTTACTTCCCCCAGGTCAGGGGGCTGTACGAGCAGTACTTC. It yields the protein CASSYFPQVRGLYEQYF.